These 25 T cell receptor beta chains were all obtained from the same sample, sequenced in a study of T cells in Graves' hyperthyroidism and ophthalmopathy (dated by TCRdb to the late 2010s). Libraries came from multiplex PCR. Sequencing used an Illumina HiSeq 2000. The TCR beta CDR3 regions were amplified from the RNA transcripts. The first round of RT-PCR for the TCR CDR3 was performed with the HTBI primer set and the Qiagen OneStep RT-PCR kit. TCRdb reprocessed the public reads (quality trimming at Q25 with fastp, clone calling with MiXCR) and kept in-frame beta chains. Each entry merges the rows of one CDR3 protein and shows their most common DNA and genes. Within this sample are hundreds of thousands of distinct CDR3 sequences, with roughly a sixth of them counted one time only. Over 15% of the sample lies in the top ten. The specimen was blood. These receptors all come from a woman in her forties or fifties with Graves' hyperthyroidism that later progressed to Graves' ophthalmopathy.

This chain links TRBV6-4 with TRBJ1-1, with TRBD1 as a possible D gene (5 bases). CDR3 length: 16 amino acids. In germline, CDR1 is MRHNA, CDR2 SNTAGT. V gave up 2 bases and J gave up 2 bases, with 15 bases separating them. Here the CDR3 reads CASSDGHMAANTEAFF. CDR3 bases: TGTGCCAGCAGTGACGGACACATGGCAGCCAACACTGAAGCTTTCTTT.

This clonotype has ten or more counts. The V and J genes are TRBV20-1 and TRBJ2-5; D is perhaps TRBD2 (7 bases). The CDR3 totals 13 residues. Germline-derived CDR1 and CDR2 are DFQATT and SNEGSKA (reference sequence). V shed 5 bases and J shed 5 bases, with 15 bases lying between them. CDR3 residues: CSAGVGGRETQYF. The DNA for the CDR3 is TGCAGTGCTGGGGTCGGGGGGCGCGAGACCCAGTACTTC.

This clonotype was found a few times. The chain combines TRBV7-6 with TRBJ2-1; 9 positions agree with TRBD2. The CDR3 sequence is 15 residues long. CDR1 is SGHVS and CDR2 is FNYEAQ in the germline V gene. V lost 6 bases and J lost 2; bases outside the gene matches: 5. As DNA, the CDR3 is TGTGCCAGCAGGGGAGCGGGGGGCGCCTACAATGAGCAGTTCTTC. This encodes CASRGAGGAYNEQFF.

This clonotype has more than one count but fewer than ten. This chain joins TRBV4-1 and TRBJ2-1, with TRBD2 matching over 9 bases. From germline, CDR1 is MGHRA and CDR2 YSYEKL. The CDR3 consists of 17 residues. With 3 bases clipped from V and 5 bases from J, the junction kept 11 bases outside the gene matches. The CDR3: CASSQAEAGGSHNEQFF. The DNA for the CDR3 is TGCGCCAGCAGCCAGGCGGAAGCGGGGGGAAGCCACAATGAGCAGTTCTTC.

This rearrangement joins TRBV6-5 to TRBJ1-4; 10 bases are a match to TRBD1. CDR3 length equals 15 residues. CDR1 MNHEY and CDR2 SVGAGI come from the germline V gene. V trimming: 2 bases; J trimming: 7 bases; junction bases outside the gene matches: 4. CDR3 DNA: TGTGCCAGCAGTTACGCGACAGGGGGCCGTGAAAAACTGTTTTTT. Its protein product is CASSYATGGREKLFF.

Many counts were recorded for this clonotype. The rearrangement uses TRBV6-5 and TRBJ2-5, with 8 bases aligning to TRBD1. The CDR3 is 15 residues long. Germline V gene lookup returns CDR1 MNHEY and CDR2 SVGAGI. With 2 bases clipped from V and 5 bases from J, the junction kept 7 bases outside the gene matches. In DNA, the CDR3 is TGTGCCAGCAGTTACACCCCCAGGGGGCGTGAGACCCAGTACTTC. This encodes CASSYTPRGRETQYF.

This clonotype has only a few counts. The chain couples TRBV27 to TRBJ2-1; 7 nucleotides align to TRBD2. V was pared by 6 bases and J by 4 bases, with 3 bases of the junction left unmatched. This CDR3 comprises 13 residues. CDR1 and CDR2 (germline): MNHEY, SMNVEV (reference sequence). CDR3 sequence reads: CASSGGWYNEQFF. The CDR3 nucleotides are TGTGCCAGCAGCGGGGGGTGGTACAATGAGCAGTTCTTC.

The chain has TRBV20-1 and TRBJ2-5; no clear D. This CDR3 is built from 13 residues. The germline V gene encodes CDR1 DFQATT and CDR2 SNEGSKA (reference sequence). The ends were cut back, 3 bases at V and 5 bases at J, with 13 bases in the middle. The CDR3 region is CSASSAEGETQYF. The DNA for the CDR3 is TGCAGTGCTAGTTCCGCGGAAGGGGAGACCCAGTACTTC.

The chain joins TRBV7-3 to TRBJ2-3, with D tentatively TRBD1 (6 bases). V lost 1 base, J lost 2 bases, and 16 bases lay in between. Germline-derived CDR1 and CDR2 are SGHTA and FQGTGA. The CDR3 is 17 amino acids. The DNA of the CDR3 is TGTGCCAGCAGCTTAAGGGACACCGGAAAACACACAGATACGCAGTATTTT. It translates to CASSLRDTGKHTDTQYF.

This clonotype appeared a single time. Just one base apart from a much larger clone, this may be a read error. The chain joins TRBV7-3 to TRBJ2-3; a weak D match, TRBD1 (6 bases). The CDR3 is 16 residues long. Deletions cut 5 bases from V and 5 bases from J, with 20 bases between. CDR1 and CDR2 from the germline V gene are SGHTA and FQGTGA. CDR3 DNA sequence: TGTGCCAGCAGCCCCTTTGTGGGGGCCCCCGTAGATACGCAGTATTTT. This gives the protein CASSPFVGAPVDTQYF. The full variable domain, rest sourced from reference TRBV7-3 and TRBJ2-3, is GAGVSQTPSNKVTEKGKYVELRCDPISGHTALYWYRQSLGQGPEFLIYFQGTGAADDSGLPNDRFFAVRPEGSVSTLKIQRTERGDSAVYLCASSPFVGAPVDTQYFGPGTRLTVL.

This clonotype came up a few times. The gene calls are TRBV6-1 and TRBJ1-1, with D perhaps TRBD1 (5 bases). Trimming stripped 5 bases from V and 1 base from J, with 14 bases between. This CDR3 is 15 amino acids long. In germline, CDR1 is MNHNS, CDR2 SASEGT. This chain's CDR3 is CASSPATDRNTEAFF. The CDR3 DNA is TGTGCCAGCAGTCCTGCCACAGACAGGAACACTGAAGCTTTCTTT.

This clonotype appeared many times. V gene TRBV12-3 or TRBV12-4 combines with J gene TRBJ1-1, with D possibly matching TRBD1 (5 bases). The CDR3 is 13 amino acids. The V gene lost 5 bases and the J gene lost 8 bases, with 15 bases spanning the gap. The CDR3 loop is CASSRQISGEAFF. DNA of the CDR3: TGTGCCAGCAGTAGACAGATTTCGGGAGAAGCTTTCTTT.

Note on this clonotype: Relative to the germline gene, one junction end is altered; a read error may explain this. V is TRBV6-2 or TRBV6-3 and J is TRBJ2-2; D call uncertain. The CDR3 has 16 amino acids. Germline loops: CDR1 MNHEY, CDR2 SVGEGT. CDR3 nucleotides: TGTGCCAGCAGACACGACATGGTATCGAAGACCGGGGAGCTGTTTTTT. It translates to CASRHDMVSKTGELFF.

This chain connects TRBV19 to TRBJ1-5, with 7 bases that match TRBD1. This CDR3 is built from 18 residues. J lost 4 bases, V lost 0 bases, and 12 bases had no gene match. From germline, CDR1 is LNHDA and CDR2 SQIVND (reference sequence). In DNA form, the CDR3 reads TGTGCCAGTAGTATAGACTCATTCGGTGACAGGGATAATCAGCCCCAGCATTTT. The encoded protein is CASSIDSFGDRDNQPQHF.

Many counts were recorded for this clonotype. The chain links TRBV11-2 to TRBJ2-3; TRBD1 agrees at 8 bases. The V gene's germline CDR1 is SGHAT and CDR2 FQNNGV. The CDR3 is 16 residues long. Germline trimming cut 0 bases from V and 5 bases from J; bases unmatched to any gene: 7. The CDR3 here is CASSLEATGEGDTQYF. The CDR3 region has the DNA TGTGCCAGCAGCTTAGAGGCGACAGGGGAAGGAGATACGCAGTATTTT.

This clonotype was seen only a few times. The rearrangement uses TRBV6-1 and TRBJ1-6; D not resolved. CDR3 length equals 17 residues. Deletions cut 6 bases from V and 3 bases from J, with 18 bases between. The germline gives CDR1 MNHNS, CDR2 SASEGT. The DNA for the CDR3 is TGTGCCAGCAGACCCGCCCCCGGTCTTAGCTATAATTCACCCCTCCACTTT. It codes for CASRPAPGLSYNSPLHF.

This clonotype was picked up a small number of times. This chain joins TRBV14 and TRBJ2-2; weak D call: TRBD2 (5 bases). Germline V CDR1 and CDR2: SGHDN, FVKESK. V lost 4 bases and J 4 bases, leaving 13 bases between the germline ends. The CDR3 sequence is 15 residues long. This CDR3 reads CASSLRALGTGELFF. The CDR3 nucleotides read TGTGCCAGCAGCCTGAGGGCGTTGGGCACCGGGGAGCTGTTTTTT.

The gene calls are TRBV6-1 and TRBJ1-4, with D perhaps TRBD1 (5 bases). This CDR3 contains 14 residues. Trimming removed 6 bases at V and 7 bases at J, with 15 bases between. CDR1 MNHNS and CDR2 SASEGT come from the germline V gene. The CDR3 spells CASSTRGVREKLFF. The CDR3 region has the DNA TGTGCCAGCAGCACCCGGGGGGTTCGTGAAAAACTGTTTTTT.

This clonotype was seen a handful of times. V usage is TRBV3-1 and J usage is TRBJ1-2; no definite D call. Per germline, CDR1 LGHDT and CDR2 YNNKEL (reference sequence). Trimming shortened V by 3 bases and J by 4 bases, and 9 bases separated the two germline ends. There are 13 residues in the CDR3. CDR3 loop: CASSHLEGYGYTF. The CDR3 nucleotides read TGTGCCAGCAGCCACTTGGAGGGCTATGGCTACACCTTC. The entire variable domain, with the rest obtained from reference TRBV3-1 and TRBJ1-2, is as follows: DTAVSQTPKYLVTQMGNDKSIKCEQNLGHDTMYWYKQDSKKFLKIMFSYNNKELIINETVPNRFSPKSPDKAHLNLHINSLELGDSAVYFCASSHLEGYGYTFGSGTRLTVV.

V gene TRBV6-5 combines with J gene TRBJ1-4, with D unclear. The germline V and J ends were trimmed by 0 bases and 3 bases, with 8 bases remaining between them. The germline gives CDR1 MNHEY, CDR2 SVGAGI. CDR3 size: 15 residues. The CDR3: CASSYSTRANEKLFF. The CDR3 DNA reads TGTGCCAGCAGTTACTCTACTAGGGCTAATGAAAAACTGTTTTTT.

This chain connects TRBV6-2 or TRBV6-3 to TRBJ2-3; D might be TRBD2 (5 bases). Per germline, CDR1 MNHEY and CDR2 SVGEGT. CDR3 length: 14 residues. V dropped 7 bases and J dropped 9 bases, with 20 bases sitting between them. The CDR3 sequence is CASILGMPARTQYF. For the CDR3, the DNA is TGTGCCAGCATTCTCGGGATGCCCGCTCGGACGCAGTATTTT.

This chain links TRBV19 with TRBJ1-1; TRBD1 matches at 11 bases. V was clipped by 5 bases and J by 1 base; unmatched bases: 15. This CDR3 region has 19 residues. Germline CDR1 is LNHDA and CDR2 is SQIVND (reference sequence). CDR3 nucleotide sequence: TGTGCCAGTAGTCCAAGGACAGGGGGCGCGGCAGGGAAGAACACTGAAGCTTTCTTT. Protein product: CASSPRTGGAAGKNTEAFF.

This chain connects TRBV24-1 to TRBJ2-2, with D possibly called TRBD1 or TRBD2 (5 bases each). This CDR3 contains 16 residues. The germline V gene has CDR1 KGHDR and CDR2 SFDVKD. Trimming stripped 3 bases from V and 0 bases from J, with 10 bases between. CDR3 sequence reads: CATSDPGPPNTGELFF. The CDR3 nucleotides read TGTGCCACCAGTGATCCGGGGCCACCGAACACCGGGGAGCTGTTTTTT.

The chain couples TRBV7-8 to TRBJ2-3; D assignment may be TRBD1 or TRBD2 (5 bases each). Per the germline V gene, CDR1 is SGHVS and CDR2 is FQNEAQ. The CDR3 is 13 amino acids. Trimming took 5 bases from V and 7 from J, leaving 13 bases between them. CDR3 nucleotides: TGTGCCAGCAGCCCACGGGACCTCTATACGCAGTATTTT. This sequence encodes CASSPRDLYTQYF.

The chain is built from TRBV9 and TRBJ1-1, with D uncertain. The CDR3 loop spans 17 amino acids. CDR1 and CDR2 from the germline V gene are SGDLS and YYNGEE. Deletions cut 0 bases from V and 4 bases from J, with 19 bases between. DNA of the CDR3: TGTGCCAGCAGCGTAGAGGCGCCGACGGATTCGAGCACTGAAGCTTTCTTT. Translated: CASSVEAPTDSSTEAFF. The variable domain in full, with the rest retrieved from reference TRBV9 and TRBJ1-1, is DSGVTQTPKHLITATGQRVTLRCSPRSGDLSVYWYQQSLDQGLQFLIQYYNGEERAKGNILERFSAQQFPDLHSELNLSSLELGDSALYFCASSVEAPTDSSTEAFFGQGTRLTVV.